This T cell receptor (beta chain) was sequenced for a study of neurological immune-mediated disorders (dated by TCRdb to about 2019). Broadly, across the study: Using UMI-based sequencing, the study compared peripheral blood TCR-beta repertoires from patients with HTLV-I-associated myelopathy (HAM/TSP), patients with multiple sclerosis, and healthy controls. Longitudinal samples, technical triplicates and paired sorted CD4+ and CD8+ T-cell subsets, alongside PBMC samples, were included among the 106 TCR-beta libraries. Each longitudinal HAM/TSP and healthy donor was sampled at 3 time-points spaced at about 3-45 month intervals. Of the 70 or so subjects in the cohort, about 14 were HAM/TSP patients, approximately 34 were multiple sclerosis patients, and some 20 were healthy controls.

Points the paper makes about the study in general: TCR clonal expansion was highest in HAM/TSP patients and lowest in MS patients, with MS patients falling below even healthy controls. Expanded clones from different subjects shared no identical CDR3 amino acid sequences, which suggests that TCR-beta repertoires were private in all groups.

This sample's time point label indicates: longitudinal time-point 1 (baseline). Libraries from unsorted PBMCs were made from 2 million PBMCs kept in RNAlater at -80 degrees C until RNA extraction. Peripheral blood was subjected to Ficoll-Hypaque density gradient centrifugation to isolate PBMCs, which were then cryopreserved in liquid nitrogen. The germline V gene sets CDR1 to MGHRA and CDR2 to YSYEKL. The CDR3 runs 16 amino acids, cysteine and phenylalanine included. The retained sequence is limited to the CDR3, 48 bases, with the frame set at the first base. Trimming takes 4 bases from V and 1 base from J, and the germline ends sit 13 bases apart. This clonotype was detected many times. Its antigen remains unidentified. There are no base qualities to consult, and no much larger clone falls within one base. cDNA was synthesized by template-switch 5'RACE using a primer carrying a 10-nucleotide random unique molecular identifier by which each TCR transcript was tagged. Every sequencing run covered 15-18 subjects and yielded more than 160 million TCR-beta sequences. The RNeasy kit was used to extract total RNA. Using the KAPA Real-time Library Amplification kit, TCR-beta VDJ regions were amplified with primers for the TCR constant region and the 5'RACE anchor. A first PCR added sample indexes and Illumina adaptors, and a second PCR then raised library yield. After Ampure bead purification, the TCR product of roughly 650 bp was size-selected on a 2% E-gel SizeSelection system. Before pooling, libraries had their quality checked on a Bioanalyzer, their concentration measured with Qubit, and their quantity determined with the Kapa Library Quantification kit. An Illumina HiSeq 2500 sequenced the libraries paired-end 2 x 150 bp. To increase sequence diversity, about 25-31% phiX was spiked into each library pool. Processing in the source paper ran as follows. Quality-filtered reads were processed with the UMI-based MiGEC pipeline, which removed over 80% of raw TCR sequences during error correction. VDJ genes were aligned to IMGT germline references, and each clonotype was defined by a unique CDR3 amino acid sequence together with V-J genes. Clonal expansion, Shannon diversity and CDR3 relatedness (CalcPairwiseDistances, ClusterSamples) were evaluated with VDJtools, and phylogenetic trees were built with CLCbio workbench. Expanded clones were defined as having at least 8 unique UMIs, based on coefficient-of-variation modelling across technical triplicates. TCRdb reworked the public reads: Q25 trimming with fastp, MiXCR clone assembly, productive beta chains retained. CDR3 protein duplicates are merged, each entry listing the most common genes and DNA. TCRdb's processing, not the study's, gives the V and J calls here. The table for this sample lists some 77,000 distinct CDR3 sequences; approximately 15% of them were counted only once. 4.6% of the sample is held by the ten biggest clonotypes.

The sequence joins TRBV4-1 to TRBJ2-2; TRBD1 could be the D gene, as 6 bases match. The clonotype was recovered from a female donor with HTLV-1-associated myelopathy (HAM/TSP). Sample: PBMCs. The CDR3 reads CASSPSRQENTGELFF. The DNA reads TGCGCCAGCAGCCCCTCAAGACAGGAGAACACCGGGGAGCTGTTTTTT.